These 24 T cell receptor beta chains were sequenced from one sample in a study of beta chain features in type 1 diabetes. Regarding the study as a whole: Moderate but significant shortening of TCRB CDR3s was recorded in all four CD4+ subsets from Type 1 diabetes patients.

The entirety of the isolated RNA underwent reverse transcription, so expressed TCRB transcripts were sequenced. Using immunoSEQ multiplex PCR, the repertoire was profiled, and TCRdb retains in-frame clones only, with some absent. The repertoire consists of more than 300,000 clones, with 8% to 10% occurring once and the leading ten covering about 0.6%. These receptors lack a known antigen. The sequenced sample was central memory CD4+ T cells from blood. The receptors were gathered from a man aged 25 to 45 with type 1 diabetes.

Only a few counts were recorded for this clone. The V and J genes are TRBV7-2 and TRBJ2-7; TRBD2 matches 13 bases. The junction had 3 bases not matched to a gene; V was cut back by 5 bases and J by 5 bases. The CDR3 loop spans 14 amino acids. Germline V gives CDR1 SGHTA, CDR2 FQGNSA. The CDR3 here is CASSLGTSGNEQYF. The CDR3 DNA reads TGTGCCAGCAGCCTCGGGACTAGCGGGAACGAGCAGTACTTC.

This clone was counted between two and nine times. The chain has TRBV5-1 and TRBJ2-2, with unresolved D. The CDR3 spans 14 residues. The V end lost 2 bases, the J end lost 0 bases, and 5 bases lay between the germline ends. The germline CDR1 and CDR2 sequences are SGHRS and YFSETQ. The chain's CDR3 is CASSLVPNTGELFF. As DNA, the CDR3 is TGCGCCAGCAGCTTAGTCCCGAACACCGGGGAGCTGTTTTTT.

The V call is TRBV6-6, the J call TRBJ2-7, with D hard to call. Germline CDR1 MNHNY, CDR2 SVGAGI (reference sequence). V was cut by 6 bases and J by 6 bases, with 15 bases left in between. CDR3 length equals 13 residues. The CDR3: CASRLNQRSEQYF. In nucleotides, the CDR3 is TGTGCCAGCAGACTCAACCAACGGAGCGAGCAGTACTTC.

V is TRBV9 and J is TRBJ2-5; possible D gene TRBD1, 6 bases. The CDR3 contains 16 residues. CDR1 and CDR2 from the germline V gene are SGDLS and YYNGEE. V was shortened by 0 bases and J by 2 bases, with 14 bases between the two germline ends. The CDR3 DNA reads TGTGCCAGCAGCGTAGCTACCGGGCAGGGGCAAGAGACCCAGTACTTC. This translates into CASSVATGQGQETQYF. The whole variable domain, remainder taken from reference TRBV9 and TRBJ2-5, is DSGVTQTPKHLITATGQRVTLRCSPRSGDLSVYWYQQSLDQGLQFLIQYYNGEERAKGNILERFSAQQFPDLHSELNLSSLELGDSALYFCASSVATGQGQETQYFGPGTRLLVL.

This clone occurred once. Since a much larger clone is just one base distant, this may be a read error. V gene TRBV2 combines with J gene TRBJ2-5; D gene uncertain. The CDR3 has 11 residues. The germline V and J ends were trimmed by 5 bases and 5 bases, with 6 bases remaining between them. The germline gives CDR1 SNHLY, CDR2 FYNNEI. CDR3 nucleotide sequence: TGTGCCAGCAGTTTTCTGGAGACCCAGTACTTC. Its protein is CASSFLETQYF.

This clone was observed a few times. The chain couples TRBV5-6 to TRBJ2-4; no clear D gene. The CDR3 covers 11 residues. V gave up 0 bases and J gave up 8 bases, with 3 bases separating them. In germline, CDR1 is SGHDT, CDR2 YYEEEE. Here the CDR3 reads CASSLGDIQYF. CDR3 sequence (DNA): TGTGCCAGCAGCTTGGGGGACATTCAGTACTTC.

This clone occurred a few times. The V call is TRBV4-2, the J call TRBJ1-5; the D is unclear. There are 15 residues in the CDR3. Germline loops: CDR1 LGHNA, CDR2 YNFKEQ. V gave up 1 base and J gave up 2 bases, with 9 bases separating them. CDR3 DNA: TGTGCCAGCAGCCAAGGGCCTGTCGGCAATCAGCCCCAGCATTTT. Translation: CASSQGPVGNQPQHF.

This clone was observed a handful of times. This chain joins TRBV5-8 and TRBJ2-5; D gene unclear. V was cut by 2 bases and J by 13 bases, with 18 bases left in between. This CDR3 has 13 residues. CDR1 is SGHTS and CDR2 is YDEGEE in the germline V gene. DNA for the CDR3: TGTGCCAGCAGCTTCAATCGCCGGGCCCTTTTGTACTTC. Residues: CASSFNRRALLYF.

This clone was seen more than once but under ten times. The rearrangement joins TRBV5-1 to TRBJ1-2; D remains ambiguous. The CDR3 sequence is 11 residues long. Germline values: CDR1 SGHRS, CDR2 YFSETQ. V was trimmed by 7 bases and J by 7 bases, leaving 11 bases between them. CDR3: CASQNTVGYTF. The CDR3 DNA is TGCGCCAGCCAAAATACAGTTGGCTACACCTTC.

The rearrangement uses TRBV2 and TRBJ2-7; TRBD1 matches at 9 bases. In germline, CDR1 is SNHLY, CDR2 FYNNEI. Germline trimming cut 11 bases from V and 2 bases from J; bases unmatched to any gene: 10. This CDR3 region has 14 residues. The CDR3, as DNA: TGTGCCGGTACGACAGGGGGGCCTCCCTACGAGCAGTACTTC. This sequence encodes CAGTTGGPPYEQYF.

On this clone: One end of the junction is discordant with germline, which a read error may explain. The chain recombines TRBV28 with TRBJ1-1; 7 bases match TRBD1. Germline V CDR1 and CDR2: MDHEN, SYDVKM. This CDR3 contains 16 residues. The CDR3: CASSLFTGAGSREVFF. The CDR3 DNA reads as TGTGCCAGCAGTTTATTTACAGGGGCGGGATCAAGGGAAGTTTTCTTT. The whole variable domain, filled in from reference TRBV28 and TRBJ1-1, reads DVKVTQSSRYLVKRTGEKVFLECVQDMDHENMFWYRQDPGLGLRLIYFSYDVKMKEKGDIPEGYSVSREKKERFSLILESASTNQTSMYLCASSLFTGAGSREVFFGQGTRLTVV.

The rearrangement links TRBV6-5 to TRBJ2-3; D is ambiguous. The V gene's germline CDR1 is MNHEY and CDR2 SVGAGI. With 5 bases removed from V and 1 base from J, the gap between germline ends came to 13 bases. The CDR3 consists of 15 residues. This chain's CDR3 is CASSPWASRTDTQYF. The DNA for the CDR3 is TGTGCCAGCAGTCCCTGGGCTAGTCGCACAGATACGCAGTATTTT.

This clone was seen a handful of times. The chain recombines TRBV6-5 with TRBJ1-5; D perhaps matches TRBD1 (5 bases). The germline CDR1 and CDR2 sequences are MNHEY and SVGAGI. The CDR3 has 13 amino acids. Trimming stripped 8 bases from V and 7 bases from J, with 15 bases between. CDR3 in DNA: TGTGCCAGCCAAGGGGACCAAACACAGCCCCAGCATTTT. Amino acids: CASQGDQTQPQHF.

The chain couples TRBV4-3 to TRBJ2-1; 8 positions agree with TRBD2. Germline V gene sequence: CDR1 LGHNA, CDR2 YSLEER. The CDR3 sequence is 16 residues long. The junction had 17 bases not matched to a gene; V was cut back by 1 base and J by 15 bases. CDR3 region: CASSQVRAGDLTPGFF. In DNA form, the CDR3 reads TGCGCCAGCAGCCAAGTGCGAGCGGGAGACCTCACGCCCGGGTTCTTC.

This clone has a handful of counts. The chain couples TRBV6-5 to TRBJ2-5; weak D call: TRBD2 (6 bases). This CDR3 has 14 residues. Trimming removed 2 bases at V and 4 bases at J, with 11 bases between. The V gene's germline CDR1 is MNHEY and CDR2 SVGAGI. The CDR3: CASSYDGGIETQYF. The CDR3 DNA sequence: TGTGCCAGCAGTTACGATGGCGGGATAGAGACCCAGTACTTC.

The J gene is TRBJ2-5, the V gene TRBV5-1; TRBD1 matches 10 bases. The junction had 15 bases not matched to a gene; V was cut back by 4 bases and J by 3 bases. Looked up from germline, CDR1 is SGHRS and CDR2 is YFSETQ. The CDR3 sequence is 18 residues long. The CDR3 DNA sequence: TGCGCCAGCAGCCCCGGGGGGACAGGGGAGACACGGGAAGAGACCCAGTACTTC. It encodes CASSPGGTGETREETQYF.

Only a few counts were recorded for this clone. The chain combines TRBV12-2 with TRBJ2-1; the table's D gene call, TRBD2, was not cross checked with the DNA. TRBV12-2 is a known pseudogene. The length of the CDR3 is 19 residues. The CDR3 coding sequence is TGTGCAAGTCGCTTAGGGGAAGGAGCGGGAGGGCCGGCCTACAATGAGCAGTTCTTC. It translates to CASRLGEGAGGPAYNEQFF.

The chain employs TRBV11-2 and TRBJ2-1; 8 bases map to TRBD1. Germline values: CDR1 SGHAT, CDR2 FQNNGV. J gave up 10 bases and V 5 bases, and 7 bases lay outside the gene matches. There are 13 residues in the CDR3. CDR3 amino acids: CASSPQGAREQFF. CDR3 nucleotides: TGTGCCAGCAGCCCGCAGGGGGCCAGGGAGCAGTTCTTC. The variable domain in full, completed from reference TRBV11-2 and TRBJ2-1, reads EAGVAQSPRYKIIEKRQSVAFWCNPISGHATLYWYQQILGQGPKLLIQFQNNGVVDDSQLPKDRFSAERLKGVDSTLKIQPAKLEDSAVYLCASSPQGAREQFFGPGTRLTVL.

The chain carries TRBV30 and TRBJ1-2; the D gene is possibly TRBD1 (6 bases). The germline V and J ends were trimmed by 1 base and 0 bases, with 12 bases remaining between them. Germline CDR1 is GTSNPN and CDR2 is SVGIG (reference sequence). The CDR3 has 15 residues. The CDR3 nucleotides are TGTGCCTGGAGTGCGGGAGGGGGAGCTAACTATGGCTACACCTTC. Its protein is CAWSAGGGANYGYTF.

This clone was recorded a few times. The chain recombines TRBV6-6 with TRBJ2-3; no definite D call. CDR1 is MNHNY and CDR2 is SVGAGI in the germline V gene (reference sequence). Trimming stripped 2 bases from V and 5 bases from J, with 5 bases between. CDR3 length: 12 amino acids. The CDR3 bases are TGTGCCAGCAGTTACACAAAAGATACGCAGTATTTT. This codes for CASSYTKDTQYF.

The V call is TRBV7-2, the J call TRBJ2-6, with a weak D call TRBD2 (5 bases). The V gene's germline CDR1 is SGHTA and CDR2 FQGNSA. Deletions cut 3 bases from V and 0 bases from J, with 9 bases between. There are 16 residues in the CDR3. The CDR3 sequence: CASSLYSGSGANVLTF. The CDR3 region has the DNA TGTGCCAGCAGCTTGTACAGCGGCTCTGGGGCCAACGTCCTGACTTTC.

The chain has TRBV7-2 and TRBJ1-1; unclear D gene. CDR1 and CDR2 (germline): SGHTA, FQGNSA. V shed 2 bases and J shed 6 bases, with 13 bases lying between them. The CDR3 has 14 amino acids. The CDR3 region is CASSLSAVNPEAFF. The CDR3 bases are TGTGCCAGCAGCTTAAGCGCAGTCAACCCTGAAGCTTTCTTT.

The chain is built from TRBV9 and TRBJ1-2; maybe TRBD1 (5 bases). The CDR3 is made up of 14 amino acids. The V end was cut by 2 bases, the J end by 0 bases, with 8 bases between. Per germline, CDR1 SGDLS and CDR2 YYNGEE. Here the CDR3 reads CASSVQGTNYGYTF. Here the CDR3 DNA reads TGTGCCAGCAGCGTTCAGGGTACTAACTATGGCTACACCTTC.

This clone was picked up a small number of times. V usage is TRBV19 and J usage is TRBJ1-2, with D perhaps matching TRBD1 (5 bases). This CDR3 spans 14 amino acids. Germline CDR1 reads LNHDA; CDR2 reads SQIVND (reference sequence). The germline V and J ends were trimmed by 8 bases and 8 bases, with 21 bases remaining between them. CDR3 in DNA: TGTGCCAGTGCCTCATGGGGCAGGAAGATGGGCTACACCTTC. Translated, it gives CASASWGRKMGYTF.